This T cell receptor beta chain was obtained from a study of technical replicates of blood from a handful of donors. Using immunoSEQ multiplex PCR, the repertoire was profiled, and TCRdb retains in-frame clones only, with some absent. The sample lists approximately 73,000 clones, approximately 96% occurring once. The origin of this receptor is a human donor in good health. Sequenced material: T cells isolated from PBMCs.

Here the CDR3 DNA reads TGTGCCAGCAGCTTCCCAGCGGGAGTGGTCTACAATGAGCAGTTCTTC. It encodes CASSFPAGVVYNEQFF. This chain joins TRBV7-8 and TRBJ2-1; 8 bases are a match to TRBD2. After removal of 3 bases from V and 3 bases from J, the junction contained 7 bases not matched to a gene. This CDR3 comprises 16 residues. The germline gives CDR1 SGHVS, CDR2 FQNEAQ. The full variable domain, with the rest looked up from reference TRBV7-8 and TRBJ2-1, is GAGVSQSPRYKVAKRGQDVALRCDPISGHVSLFWYQQALGQGPEFLTYFQNEAQLDKSGLPSDRFFAERPEGSVSTLKIQRTQQEDSAVYLCASSFPAGVVYNEQFFGPGTRLTVL.